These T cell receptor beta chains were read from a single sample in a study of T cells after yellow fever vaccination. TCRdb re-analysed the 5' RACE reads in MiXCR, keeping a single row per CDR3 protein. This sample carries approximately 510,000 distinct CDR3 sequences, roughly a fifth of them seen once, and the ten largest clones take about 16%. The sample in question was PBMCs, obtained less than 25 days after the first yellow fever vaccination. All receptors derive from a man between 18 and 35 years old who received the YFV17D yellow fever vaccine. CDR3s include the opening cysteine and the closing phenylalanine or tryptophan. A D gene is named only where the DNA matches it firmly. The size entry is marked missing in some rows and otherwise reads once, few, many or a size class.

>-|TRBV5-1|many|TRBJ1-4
TGCGCCAGCAGCCCCAGCGGGGGTACAACTAATGAAAAACTGTTTTTT
CASSPSGGTTNEKLFF
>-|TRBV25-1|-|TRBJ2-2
TGTGCCACCCCGGGGTTGAACACCGGGGAGCTGTTTTTT
CATPGLNTGELFF
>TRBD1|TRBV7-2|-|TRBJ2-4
TGTGCCAGCAGCGGGGACAGGAACATTCAGTACTTC
CASSGDRNIQYF
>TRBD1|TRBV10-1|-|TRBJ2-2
TGCGCCAGCAGGGACAGGGTGAGGTGGTACACCGGGGAGCTGTTTTTT
CASRDRVRWYTGELFF
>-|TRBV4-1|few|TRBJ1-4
TGCGCCAGCACCCTTCCCGTAGGGGGTAATGAAAAACTGTTTTTT
CASTLPVGGNEKLFF
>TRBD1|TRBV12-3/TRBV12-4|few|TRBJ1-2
TGTGCCAGCTGTTTGCGGACAGGTCCAAACTATGGCTACACCTTC
CASCLRTGPNYGYTF
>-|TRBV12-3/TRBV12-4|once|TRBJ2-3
TGTGCCAGCAGGAGCGTGGATACGCAGTATTTT
CASRSVDTQYF
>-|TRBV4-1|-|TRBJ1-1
TGCGCCAGCAGCCTTTACGGGCAGGAGAACACTGAAGCTTTCTTT
CASSLYGQENTEAFF
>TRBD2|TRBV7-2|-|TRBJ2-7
TGTGCCAGCAGCTGGGCGGGGGGGCTGTACGAGCAGTACTTC
CASSWAGGLYEQYF
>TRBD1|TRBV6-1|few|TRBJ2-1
TGTGCCAGCAGCCTCCGGACAGGGTTTGTCCGCAATGAGCAGTTCTTC
CASSLRTGFVRNEQFF
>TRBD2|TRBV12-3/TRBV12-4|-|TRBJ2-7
TGTGCCAGCACCACAACCGGGGGGGTACACGAGCAGTACTTC
CASTTTGGVHEQYF
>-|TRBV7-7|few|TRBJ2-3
TGTGCTAGCAGCTTAGAGGGTATTGGCAGGGGAGGCACAGATACGCAGTATTTT
CASSLEGIGRGGTDTQYF
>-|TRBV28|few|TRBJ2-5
TGTGCCAGCACTACACACGGGCGGGGGCAGACCCAGTACTTC
CASTTHGRGQTQYF
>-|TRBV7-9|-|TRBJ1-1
TGTGCCAGCAGCTCGGACCGAGCTTTCTTT
CASSSDRAFF
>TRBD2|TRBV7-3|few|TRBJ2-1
TGTGCCAGCAGCACCGGGGGGGCCATTTCCTACAATGAGCAGTTCTTC
CASSTGGAISYNEQFF
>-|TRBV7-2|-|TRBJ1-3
TGTGCCAGCAGCTTAGCGGGAGGCACCATATATTTT
CASSLAGGTIYF
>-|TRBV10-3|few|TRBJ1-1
TGTGCCATCAGTGAGTCATCCCGAGGGAACACTGAAGCTTTCTTT
CAISESSRGNTEAFF
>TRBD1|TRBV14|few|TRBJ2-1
TGTGCCAGCAGCCCGGGACAGGGAATGGACAATGAGCAGTTCTTC
CASSPGQGMDNEQFF
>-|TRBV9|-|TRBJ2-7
TGTGCCAGCAGCGTAGATGGCGGCACCGTTTCCTCGGGGCAGTACTTC
CASSVDGGTVSSGQYF
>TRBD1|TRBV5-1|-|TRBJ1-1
TGCGCCAGCAGCCTACCAGGGGGTGAAGCTTTCTTT
CASSLPGGEAFF
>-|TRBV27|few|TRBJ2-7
TGTGCCAGCAGTTTTGGGAGCGACTCGTACGAGCAGTACTTC
CASSFGSDSYEQYF
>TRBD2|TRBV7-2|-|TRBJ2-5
TGTGCCAGCAGAGCCGGGACTAGCGGGTACCAAGAGACCCAGTACTTC
CASRAGTSGYQETQYF
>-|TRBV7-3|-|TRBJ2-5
TGTGCCAGCTCAGTCTCGACCCAAGAGACCCAGTACTTC
CASSVSTQETQYF
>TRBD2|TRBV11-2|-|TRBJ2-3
TGTGCCAGCAGCTCTCCGGGACTAGATGGCACAGATACGCAGTATTTT
CASSSPGLDGTDTQYF
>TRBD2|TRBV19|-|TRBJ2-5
TGTGCCAGTTGGGCCGGGACTAGCGGAGAGACCCAGTACTTC
CASWAGTSGETQYF
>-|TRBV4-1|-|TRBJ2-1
TGCGCCAGCAGCCTCCGAACCTCCTACAATGAGCAGTTCTTC
CASSLRTSYNEQFF
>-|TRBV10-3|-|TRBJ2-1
TGTGCCATCAGTGATGATAACCCTGATGAGCAGTTCTTC
CAISDDNPDEQFF
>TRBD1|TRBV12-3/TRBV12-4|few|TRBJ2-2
TGTGCCAGCAGTCTTGCGGGCAGGGGGTTTGTCACCGGGGAGCTGTTTTTT
CASSLAGRGFVTGELFF
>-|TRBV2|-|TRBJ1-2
TGTGCCAGCAGTGCAAACCAGGGTGCCTATGGCTACACCTTC
CASSANQGAYGYTF
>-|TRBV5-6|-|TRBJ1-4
TGTGCCAGCAGCTTGGCCACCACTTGGGAAAAACTGTTTTTT
CASSLATTWEKLFF
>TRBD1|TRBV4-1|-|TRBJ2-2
TGCGCCAGCAGCCAGGCTTGGACAGGGTACACCGGGGAGCTGTTTTTT
CASSQAWTGYTGELFF
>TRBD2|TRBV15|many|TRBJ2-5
TGTGCCACCAGCAGAGATCTAGCGGGGGAGACCCAGTACTTC
CATSRDLAGETQYF
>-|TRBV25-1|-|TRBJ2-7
TGTGCCAGCAGTTTCATAGTCTCGGGGGTCCAGTACTTC
CASSFIVSGVQYF